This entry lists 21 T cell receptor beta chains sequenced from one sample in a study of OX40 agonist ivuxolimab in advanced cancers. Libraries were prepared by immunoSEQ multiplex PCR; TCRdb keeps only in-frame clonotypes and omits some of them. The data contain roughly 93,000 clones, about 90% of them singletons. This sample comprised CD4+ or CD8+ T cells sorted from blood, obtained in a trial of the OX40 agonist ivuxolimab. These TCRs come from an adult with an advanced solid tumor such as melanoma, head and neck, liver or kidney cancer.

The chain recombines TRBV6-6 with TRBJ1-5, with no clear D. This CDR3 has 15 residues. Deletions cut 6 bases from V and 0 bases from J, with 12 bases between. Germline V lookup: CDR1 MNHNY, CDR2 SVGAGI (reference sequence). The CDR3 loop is CASRPQLNSNQPQHF. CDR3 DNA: TGTGCCAGCAGACCACAGCTAAATAGCAATCAGCCCCAGCATTTT.

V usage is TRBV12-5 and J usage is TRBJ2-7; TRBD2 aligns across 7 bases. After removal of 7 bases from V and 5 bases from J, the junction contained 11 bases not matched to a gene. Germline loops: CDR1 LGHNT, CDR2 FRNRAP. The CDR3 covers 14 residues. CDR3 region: CASAISGTINEQYF. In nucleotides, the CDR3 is TGTGCTAGTGCCATATCCGGGACTATAAACGAGCAGTACTTC.

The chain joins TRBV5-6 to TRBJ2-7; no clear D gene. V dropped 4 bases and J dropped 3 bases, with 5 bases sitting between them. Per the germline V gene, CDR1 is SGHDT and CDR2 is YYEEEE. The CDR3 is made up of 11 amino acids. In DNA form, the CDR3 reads TGTGCCAGCAGCCGTTTCTACGAGCAGTACTTC. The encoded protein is CASSRFYEQYF.

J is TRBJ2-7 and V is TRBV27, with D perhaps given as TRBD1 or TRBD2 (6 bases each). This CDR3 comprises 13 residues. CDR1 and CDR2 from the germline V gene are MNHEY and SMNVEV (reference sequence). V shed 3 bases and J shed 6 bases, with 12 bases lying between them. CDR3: CASSFARGGEQYF. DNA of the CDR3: TGTGCCAGCAGTTTTGCCAGGGGAGGCGAGCAGTACTTC.

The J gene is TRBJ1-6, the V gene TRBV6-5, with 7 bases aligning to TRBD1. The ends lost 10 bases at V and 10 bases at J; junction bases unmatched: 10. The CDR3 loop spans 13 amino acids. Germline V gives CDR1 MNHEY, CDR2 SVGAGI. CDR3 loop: CATSTGYLSPLHF. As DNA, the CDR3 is TGTGCCACCTCGACAGGGTATCTCTCACCCCTCCACTTT.

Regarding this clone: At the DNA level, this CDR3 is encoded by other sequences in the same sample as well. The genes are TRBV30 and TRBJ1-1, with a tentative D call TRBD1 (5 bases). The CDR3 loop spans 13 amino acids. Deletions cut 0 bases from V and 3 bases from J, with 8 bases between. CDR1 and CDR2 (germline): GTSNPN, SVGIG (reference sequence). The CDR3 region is CAWSVQGDTEAFF. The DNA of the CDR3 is TGTGCCTGGAGTGTACAAGGGGACACTGAAGCTTTCTTT.

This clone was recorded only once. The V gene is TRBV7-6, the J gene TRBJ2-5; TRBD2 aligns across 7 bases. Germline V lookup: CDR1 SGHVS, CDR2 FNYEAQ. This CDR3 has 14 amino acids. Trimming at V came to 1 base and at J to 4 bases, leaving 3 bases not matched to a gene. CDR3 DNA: TGTGCCAGCAGCTTAGTTTGGGGGGGAGAGACCCAGTACTTC. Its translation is CASSLVWGGETQYF.

The CDR3 sequence: CASSPRPEGGTEAFF. CDR3 in DNA: TGTGCCAGCAGTCCCCGGCCTGAGGGCGGTACTGAAGCTTTCTTT. The V call is TRBV6-6, the J call TRBJ1-1; D is ambiguous. Trimming shortened V by 5 bases and J by 5 bases, and 18 bases separated the two germline ends. Germline loops: CDR1 MNHNY, CDR2 SVGAGI (reference sequence). The CDR3 consists of 15 residues.

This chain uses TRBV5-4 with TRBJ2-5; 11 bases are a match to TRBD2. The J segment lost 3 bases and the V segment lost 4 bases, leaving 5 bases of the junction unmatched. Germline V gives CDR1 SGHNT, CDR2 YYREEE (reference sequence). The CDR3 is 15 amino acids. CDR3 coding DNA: TGTGCCAGCAGCCAAGCACTAGCGGGGGAAGAGACCCAGTACTTC. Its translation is CASSQALAGEETQYF.

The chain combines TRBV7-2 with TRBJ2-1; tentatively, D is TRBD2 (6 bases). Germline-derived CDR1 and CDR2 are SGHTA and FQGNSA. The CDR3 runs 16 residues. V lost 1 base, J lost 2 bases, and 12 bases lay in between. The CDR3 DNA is TGTGCCAGCAGCTTAGTGGGCGGGACCCCCTACAATGAGCAGTTCTTC. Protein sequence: CASSLVGGTPYNEQFF. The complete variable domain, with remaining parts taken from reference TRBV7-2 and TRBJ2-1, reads GAGVSQSPSNKVTEKGKDVELRCDPISGHTALYWYRQSLGQGLEFLIYFQGNSAPDKSGLPSDRFSAERTGGSVSTLTIQRTQQEDSAVYLCASSLVGGTPYNEQFFGPGTRLTVL.

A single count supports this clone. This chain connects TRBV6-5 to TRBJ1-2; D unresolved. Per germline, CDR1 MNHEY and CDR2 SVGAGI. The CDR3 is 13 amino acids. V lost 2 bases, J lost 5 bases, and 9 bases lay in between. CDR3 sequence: CASSYDGLYGYTF. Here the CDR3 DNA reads TGTGCCAGCAGTTACGACGGCCTTTATGGCTACACCTTC.

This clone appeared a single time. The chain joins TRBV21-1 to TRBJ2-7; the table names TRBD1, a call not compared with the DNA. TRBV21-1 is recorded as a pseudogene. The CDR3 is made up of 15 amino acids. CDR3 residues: CASSNRRTLSYEQYF. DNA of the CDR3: TGTGCCAGCAGCAATCGCAGGACACTTTCCTACGAGCAGTACTTC.

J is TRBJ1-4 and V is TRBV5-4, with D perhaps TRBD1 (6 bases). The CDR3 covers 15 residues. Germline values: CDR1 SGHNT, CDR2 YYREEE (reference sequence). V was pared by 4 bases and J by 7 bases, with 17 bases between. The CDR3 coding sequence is TGTGCCAGCAGCCCAACACGGGACACCGGTGAAAAACTGTTTTTT. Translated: CASSPTRDTGEKLFF.

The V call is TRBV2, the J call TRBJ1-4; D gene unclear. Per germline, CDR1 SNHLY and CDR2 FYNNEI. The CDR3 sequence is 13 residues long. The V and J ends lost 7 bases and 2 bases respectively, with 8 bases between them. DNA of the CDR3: TGTGCCAGCACTAGGTTCACTAATGAAAAACTGTTTTTT. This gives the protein CASTRFTNEKLFF.

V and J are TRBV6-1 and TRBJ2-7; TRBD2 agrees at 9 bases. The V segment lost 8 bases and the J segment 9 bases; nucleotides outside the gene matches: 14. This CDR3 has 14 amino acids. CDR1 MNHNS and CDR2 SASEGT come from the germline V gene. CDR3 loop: CASDGAGGRRGQYF. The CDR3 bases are TGTGCCAGCGACGGGGCGGGAGGGAGACGGGGGCAGTACTTC.

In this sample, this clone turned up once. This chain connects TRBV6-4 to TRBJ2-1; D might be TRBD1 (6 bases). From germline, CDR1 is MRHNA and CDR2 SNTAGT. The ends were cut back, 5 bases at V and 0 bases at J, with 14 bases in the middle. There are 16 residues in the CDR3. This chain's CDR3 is CASSRTAQDSYNEQFF. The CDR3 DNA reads TGTGCCAGCAGTCGGACAGCGCAAGACTCCTACAATGAGCAGTTCTTC.

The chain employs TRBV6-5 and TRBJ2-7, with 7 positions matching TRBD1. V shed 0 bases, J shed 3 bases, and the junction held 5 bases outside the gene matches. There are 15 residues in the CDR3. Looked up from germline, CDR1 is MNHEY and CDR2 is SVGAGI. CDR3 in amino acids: CASSYSGTEIYEQYF. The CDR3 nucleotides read TGTGCCAGCAGTTACTCGGGGACAGAGATCTACGAGCAGTACTTC.

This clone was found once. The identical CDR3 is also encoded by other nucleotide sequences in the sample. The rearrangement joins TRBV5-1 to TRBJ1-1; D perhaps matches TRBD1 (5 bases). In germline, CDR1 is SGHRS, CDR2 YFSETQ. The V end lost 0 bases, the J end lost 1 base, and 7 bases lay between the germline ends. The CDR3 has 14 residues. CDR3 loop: CASSLGGRNTEAFF. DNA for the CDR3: TGCGCCAGCAGCTTGGGGGGCAGGAACACTGAAGCTTTCTTT.

The CDR3 region has the DNA TGTGCCAGCAGTTACTGGGTGAACACTGAAGCTTTCTTT. It specifies CASSYWVNTEAFF. This chain connects TRBV6-5 to TRBJ1-1; no definite D call. The CDR3 covers 13 residues. The germline V and J ends were trimmed by 1 base and 0 bases, with 3 bases remaining between them. Germline values: CDR1 MNHEY, CDR2 SVGAGI.

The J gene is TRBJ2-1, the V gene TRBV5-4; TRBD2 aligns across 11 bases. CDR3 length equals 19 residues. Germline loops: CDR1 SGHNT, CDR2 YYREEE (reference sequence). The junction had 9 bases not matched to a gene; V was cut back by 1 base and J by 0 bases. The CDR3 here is CASSLTSGGWGYSYNEQFF. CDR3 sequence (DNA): TGTGCCAGCAGCTTGACTAGCGGGGGCTGGGGATACTCCTACAATGAGCAGTTCTTC.

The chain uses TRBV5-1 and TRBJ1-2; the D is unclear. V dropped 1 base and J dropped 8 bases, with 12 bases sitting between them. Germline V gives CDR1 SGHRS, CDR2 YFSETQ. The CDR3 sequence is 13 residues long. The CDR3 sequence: CASSLSPQDGYTF. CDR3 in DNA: TGCGCCAGCAGCTTGTCCCCCCAGGACGGCTACACCTTC.